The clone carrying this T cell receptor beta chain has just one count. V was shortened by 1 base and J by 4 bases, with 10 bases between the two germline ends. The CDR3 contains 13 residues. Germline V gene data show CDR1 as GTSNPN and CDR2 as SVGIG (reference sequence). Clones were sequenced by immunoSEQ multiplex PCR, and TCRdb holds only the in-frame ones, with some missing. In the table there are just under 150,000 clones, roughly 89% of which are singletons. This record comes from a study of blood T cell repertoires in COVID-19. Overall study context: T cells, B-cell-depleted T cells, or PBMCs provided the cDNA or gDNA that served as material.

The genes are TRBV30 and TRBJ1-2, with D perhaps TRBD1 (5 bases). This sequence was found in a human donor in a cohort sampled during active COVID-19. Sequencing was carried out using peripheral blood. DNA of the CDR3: TGTGCCTGGAGTGACAGGATGGGCTATGGCTACACCTTC. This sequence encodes CAWSDRMGYGYTF.